The 7 T cell receptor beta chains below all came from one sample that was sequenced in a study of T cells in Graves' hyperthyroidism and ophthalmopathy. TCR beta CDR3 regions were amplified from RNA. The TCR CDR3 first-round RT-PCR relied on the HTBI primer set. MiXCR was run by TCRdb on the multiplex PCR reads, yielding one entry per CDR3 protein. The profile shows 500,000 to 800,000 distinct CDR3 sequences, approximately 14% of them singletons. Sequencing was carried out using blood. These receptors were collected from a woman aged 45-65 years with Graves' ophthalmopathy.

This clonotype was seen ten or more times. The chain has TRBV12-3 or TRBV12-4 and TRBJ2-1; 7 nucleotides align to TRBD1. This CDR3 has 14 amino acids. The ends lost 5 bases at V and 6 bases at J; junction bases unmatched: 7. The CDR3 DNA is TGTGCCAGCAGTCCCGGGACAGTGACCAATGAGCAGTTCTTC. Translating gives CASSPGTVTNEQFF.

This clonotype was recorded many times. The chain couples TRBV28 to TRBJ2-1, with 12 nucleotides matching TRBD2. The J segment lost 7 bases and the V segment lost 3 bases, leaving 13 bases of the junction unmatched. Germline CDR1 reads MDHEN; CDR2 reads SYDVKM. This CDR3 contains 18 residues. CDR3 in DNA: TGTGCCAGCAGTTTGACCCGCACTAGCGGGAGGAAGGGAAATGAGCAGTTCTTC. Encoded protein: CASSLTRTSGRKGNEQFF.

The chain recombines TRBV18 with TRBJ2-1; no definite D call. Trimming left V 3 bases short and J 12 bases short, with 15 bases between. There are 13 residues in the CDR3. CDR1 KGHSH and CDR2 LQKENI come from the germline V gene. The CDR3 sequence is CASSPPHGRGQFF. For the CDR3, the DNA is TGTGCCAGCTCACCGCCCCATGGGCGTGGGCAGTTCTTC.

This clonotype has a handful of counts. The gene calls are TRBV15 and TRBJ1-1; D uncertain. The CDR3 covers 15 residues. V was trimmed by 1 base and J by 3 bases, leaving 12 bases between them. Per germline, CDR1 LNHNV and CDR2 YYDKDF (reference sequence). In nucleotides, the CDR3 is TGTGCCACCAGCAGAGGAGGCGATTTGGACACTGAAGCTTTCTTT. As protein: CATSRGGDLDTEAFF.

This clonotype was recorded a few times. V gene TRBV19 combines with J gene TRBJ2-7; D might be TRBD1 or TRBD2, each matching 6 bases. Trimming stripped 11 bases from V and 3 bases from J, with 11 bases between. In germline, CDR1 is LNHDA, CDR2 SQIVND (reference sequence). The CDR3 extends over 11 amino acids. The CDR3 loop is CAAGHLYEQYF. As DNA, the CDR3 is TGTGCCGCGGGACATCTCTACGAGCAGTACTTC.

This clonotype was picked up a small number of times. The J gene is TRBJ2-2, the V gene TRBV6-2 or TRBV6-3; D possibly corresponds to TRBD2 (5 bases). The CDR3 consists of 15 residues. CDR1 is MNHEY and CDR2 is SVGEGT in the germline V gene. V was shortened by 0 bases and J by 3 bases, with 8 bases between the two germline ends. Here the CDR3 DNA reads TGTGCCAGCAGTTACTCCCCGCGGGACACCGGGGAGCTGTTTTTT. Amino acid sequence: CASSYSPRDTGELFF.

This clonotype was seen a handful of times. The rearrangement uses TRBV29-1 and TRBJ1-2; D gene ambiguous. This CDR3 has 9 amino acids. V dropped 3 bases and J dropped 8 bases, with 4 bases sitting between them. Germline V gene data show CDR1 as SQVTM and CDR2 as ANQGSEA. DNA for the CDR3: TGCAGCGTTGATAGAGGCTACACCTTC. Translating gives CSVDRGYTF.